This is a list of T cell receptor beta chains from one sample in a study of T cell responses to AZD1222 COVID-19 vaccine. The data were produced by immunoSEQ multiplex PCR, yet TCRdb's version contains in-frame clones alone and is incomplete. The repertoire holds around 130,000 clones, with roughly nine tenths as singletons. The sample here was peripheral blood, taken on day 0 of AZD1222 vaccination. These receptors all come from an adult in good health. CDR3s include the opening cysteine and the closing phenylalanine or tryptophan. The D gene is left open where the match is weak. Clone size is stated in some rows and not others, as once, few, many or a class when expanded.

j_gene: TRBJ1-2
v_gene: TRBV3-1/TRBV3-2
d_gene: NA
abundance: NA
CDR3nt: TGTGCCAGCACTAACAGGAACTATGGCTACACCTTC
CDR3aa: CASTNRNYGYTF

j_gene: TRBJ2-1
v_gene: TRBV20-1
d_gene: NA
abundance: NA
CDR3nt: TGCAGTGCTCACTGGAAGGATGAGCAGTTCTTC
CDR3aa: CSAHWKDEQFF

j_gene: TRBJ1-2
v_gene: TRBV19
d_gene: NA
abundance: NA
CDR3nt: TGTGCCAGTAGTATGGGGTGGGATCGAAACTATGGCTACACCTTC
CDR3aa: CASSMGWDRNYGYTF

j_gene: TRBJ1-6
v_gene: TRBV7-2
d_gene: NA
abundance: NA
CDR3nt: TGTGCCAGCAGCCTCCGGGGGGTAGGGTGGAGGGATTCACCCCTCCACTTT
CDR3aa: CASSLRGVGWRDSPLHF

j_gene: TRBJ2-3
v_gene: TRBV19
d_gene: NA
abundance: NA
CDR3nt: TGTGCCAGTAGTATTATCGGGGGCACAGATACGCAGTATTTT
CDR3aa: CASSIIGGTDTQYF

j_gene: TRBJ2-3
v_gene: TRBV28
d_gene: NA
abundance: NA
CDR3nt: TGTGCCAGCAGTACTACCGGGATTAGGACGCAGTATTTT
CDR3aa: CASSTTGIRTQYF

j_gene: TRBJ1-2
v_gene: TRBV12-3/TRBV12-4
d_gene: NA
abundance: NA
CDR3nt: TGTGCCAGCAGCCTCGGGGGAGGATATGGCTACACCTTC
CDR3aa: CASSLGGGYGYTF

j_gene: TRBJ2-7
v_gene: TRBV5-1
d_gene: TRBD1
abundance: NA
CDR3nt: TGCGCCAGCAGCTCCGGGCCGGGACAGGGTCAGACATACGAGCAGTACTTC
CDR3aa: CASSSGPGQGQTYEQYF

j_gene: TRBJ2-4
v_gene: TRBV6-5
d_gene: TRBD1
abundance: once
CDR3nt: TGTGCCATTGACAGGGTGAACATTCAGTACTTC
CDR3aa: CAIDRVNIQYF

j_gene: TRBJ2-3
v_gene: TRBV30
d_gene: NA
abundance: NA
CDR3nt: TGTGCCTGGAGTGTACAGCTGAGCACAGATACGCAGTATTTT
CDR3aa: CAWSVQLSTDTQYF

j_gene: TRBJ2-5
v_gene: TRBV2
d_gene: NA
abundance: NA
CDR3nt: TGTGCCACCGGACAGATAAAAGAGACCCAGTACTTC
CDR3aa: CATGQIKETQYF